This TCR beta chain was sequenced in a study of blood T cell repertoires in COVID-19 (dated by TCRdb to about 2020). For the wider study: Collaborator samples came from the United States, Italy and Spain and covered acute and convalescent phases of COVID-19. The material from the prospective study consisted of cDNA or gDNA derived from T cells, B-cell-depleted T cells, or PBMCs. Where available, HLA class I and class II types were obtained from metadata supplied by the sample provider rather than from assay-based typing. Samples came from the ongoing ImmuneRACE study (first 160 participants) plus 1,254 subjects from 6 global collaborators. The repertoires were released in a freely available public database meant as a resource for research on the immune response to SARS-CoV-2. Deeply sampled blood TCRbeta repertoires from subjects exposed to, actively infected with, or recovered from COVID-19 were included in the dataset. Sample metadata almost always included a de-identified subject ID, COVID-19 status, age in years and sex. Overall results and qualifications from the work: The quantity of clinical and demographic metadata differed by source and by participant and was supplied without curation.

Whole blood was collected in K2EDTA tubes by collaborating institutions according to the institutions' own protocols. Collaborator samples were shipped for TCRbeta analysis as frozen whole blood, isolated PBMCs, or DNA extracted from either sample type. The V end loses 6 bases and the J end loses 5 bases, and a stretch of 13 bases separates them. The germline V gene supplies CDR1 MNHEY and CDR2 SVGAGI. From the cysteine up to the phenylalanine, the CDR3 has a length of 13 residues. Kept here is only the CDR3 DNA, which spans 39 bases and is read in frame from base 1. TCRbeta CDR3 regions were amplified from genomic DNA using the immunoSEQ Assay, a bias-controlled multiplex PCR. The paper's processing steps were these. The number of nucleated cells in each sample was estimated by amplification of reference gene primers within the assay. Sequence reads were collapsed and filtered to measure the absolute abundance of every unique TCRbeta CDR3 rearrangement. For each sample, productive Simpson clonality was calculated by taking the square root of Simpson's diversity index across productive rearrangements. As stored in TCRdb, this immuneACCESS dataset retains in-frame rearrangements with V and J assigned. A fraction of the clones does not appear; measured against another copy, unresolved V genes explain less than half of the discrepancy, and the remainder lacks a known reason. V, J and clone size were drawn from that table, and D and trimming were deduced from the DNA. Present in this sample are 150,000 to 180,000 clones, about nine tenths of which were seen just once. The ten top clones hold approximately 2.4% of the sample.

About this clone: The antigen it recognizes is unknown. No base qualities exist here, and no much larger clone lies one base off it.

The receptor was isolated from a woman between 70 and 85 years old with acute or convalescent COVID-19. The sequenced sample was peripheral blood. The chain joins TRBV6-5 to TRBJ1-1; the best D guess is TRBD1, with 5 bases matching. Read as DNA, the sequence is TGTGCCAGCAGCCCCCGGGGGAGAACTGAAGCTTTCTTT. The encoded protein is CASSPRGRTEAFF.